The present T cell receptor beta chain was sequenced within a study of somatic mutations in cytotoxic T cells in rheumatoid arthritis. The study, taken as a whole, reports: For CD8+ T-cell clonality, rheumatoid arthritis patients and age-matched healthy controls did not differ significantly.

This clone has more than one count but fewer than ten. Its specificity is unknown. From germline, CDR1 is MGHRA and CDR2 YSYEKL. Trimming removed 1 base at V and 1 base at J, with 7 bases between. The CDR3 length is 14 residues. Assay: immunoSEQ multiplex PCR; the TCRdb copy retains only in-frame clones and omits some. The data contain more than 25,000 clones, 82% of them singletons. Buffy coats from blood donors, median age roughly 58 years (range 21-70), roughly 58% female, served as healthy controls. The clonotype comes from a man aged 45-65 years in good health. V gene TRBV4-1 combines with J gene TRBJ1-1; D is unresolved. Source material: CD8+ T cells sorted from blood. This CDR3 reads CASSQAGRNTEAFF. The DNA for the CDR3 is TGCGCCAGCAGCCAAGCTGGGAGGAACACTGAAGCTTTCTTT.